Below, 8 T cell receptor beta chains from the same sample are listed, as sequenced in a study of blood T cell dynamics during melanoma immunotherapy (dated by TCRdb to 2020 to 2022). The time point label of this sample denotes: pre-treatment baseline. Library creation used the immunoSEQ multiplex PCR assay. TCRdb took this table from immuneACCESS and kept in-frame rearrangements with V and J called. Such tables lack part of the clones; where checked against another copy, unresolved V genes explain under half of the gap, and the rest is unexplained. For this sample there are about 24,000 clones; around nine tenths appear just once. Together, the top ten hold roughly 4.6% of the sample. Sample: blood, taken from a patient treated with checkpoint blockade. Receptors originate from a human donor with melanoma.

This clone was observed once. The chain employs TRBV6-1 and TRBJ1-5, with a possible D match to TRBD1 (5 bases). The CDR3 has 15 amino acids. Germline lookup yields CDR1 MNHNS and CDR2 SASEGT. Trimming took 5 bases from V and 0 from J, leaving 11 bases between them. CDR3 sequence reads: CASSWDGYSNQPQHF. The CDR3 DNA is TGTGCCAGCAGTTGGGACGGGTATAGCAATCAGCCCCAGCATTTT.

V usage is TRBV5-1 and J usage is TRBJ1-5; 7 bases align to TRBD1. Germline V gene sequence: CDR1 SGHRS, CDR2 YFSETQ. Germline trimming cut 6 bases from V and 5 bases from J; bases unmatched to any gene: 17. This CDR3 has 17 residues. The CDR3 coding sequence is TGCGCCAGCACCCTCCCCTCTGGGGAGGGGGCGGATCAGCCCCAGCATTTT. It yields the protein CASTLPSGEGADQPQHF.

This sequence joins TRBV9 and TRBJ2-7, with TRBD2 identical over 9 bases. The V and J ends lost 0 bases and 6 bases, in that order; junction bases with no gene match: 7. Germline values: CDR1 SGDLS, CDR2 YYNGEE. This CDR3 is 15 amino acids long. CDR3 protein: CASSVDNSGSREQYF. The DNA for the CDR3 is TGTGCCAGCAGCGTAGACAATAGCGGGAGCCGCGAGCAGTACTTC.

The chain has TRBV5-6 and TRBJ1-1; D gene uncertain. This CDR3 region has 13 residues. Trimming cost V 0 bases and J 4 bases, with 7 bases left between them. Per the germline V gene, CDR1 is SGHDT and CDR2 is YYEEEE. The CDR3 protein is CASSLAALTEAFF. CDR3 in DNA: TGTGCCAGCAGCTTGGCCGCCCTCACTGAAGCTTTCTTT.

CDR3 in amino acids: CASSPLSRFGETQYF. CDR3 sequence (DNA): TGTGCCAGCTCACCACTTTCCAGGTTCGGGGAGACCCAGTACTTC. The V and J genes are TRBV18 and TRBJ2-5, with D hard to call. CDR1 is KGHSH and CDR2 is LQKENI in the germline V gene. Trimming took 1 base from V and 5 from J, leaving 14 bases between them. There are 15 residues in the CDR3.

The V gene is TRBV27, the J gene TRBJ1-1, with 8 bases fitting TRBD1. The ends lost 5 bases at V and 1 base at J; junction bases unmatched: 15. Germline assignment: CDR1 MNHEY and CDR2 SMNVEV (reference sequence). This CDR3 has 18 amino acids. The CDR3, as DNA: TGTGCCAGCAGTAAGCGGACAGGGAGGGTTGTAACGAACACTGAAGCTTTCTTT. This codes for CASSKRTGRVVTNTEAFF.

The chain recombines TRBV19 with TRBJ1-1, with no clear D. Germline V gene lookup returns CDR1 LNHDA and CDR2 SQIVND (reference sequence). This CDR3 has 13 amino acids. V lost 7 bases and J lost 0, with 9 bases in between. CDR3 DNA sequence: TGTGCCAGTATCGGGATCATGAACACTGAAGCTTTCTTT. It is translated as CASIGIMNTEAFF.

The J gene is TRBJ2-7, the V gene TRBV28; the D gene is possibly TRBD2 (5 bases). V was cut by 2 bases and J by 4 bases, with 12 bases left in between. Looked up from germline, CDR1 is MDHEN and CDR2 is SYDVKM. The CDR3 loop spans 14 amino acids. The CDR3 sequence: CASSLSDYQYEQYF. As DNA, the CDR3 is TGTGCCAGCAGTTTAAGCGACTACCAATACGAGCAGTACTTC.